This paragraph covers one T cell receptor (beta chain) sequence. TCRdb re-called the 5' RACE reads through MiXCR, storing one row per CDR3 protein. This sample has around 250,000 distinct CDR3 sequences, with about 12% found just once. CDR3 length: 14 amino acids. Germline loops: CDR1 SGHRS, CDR2 YFSETQ. V lost 4 bases and J lost 3; bases outside the gene matches: 5. This specimen comes from a study of identical twins. These same records also appear under a second study, on yellow fever vaccine responses in identical twins.

The rearrangement uses TRBV5-1 and TRBJ2-7; 9 positions agree with TRBD2. This clonotype originated in a woman aged 18-29 years in good health. Sequenced input: memory (CD45RO+) T cells sorted from blood. The chain's CDR3 is CASSVTAGGYEQYF. The CDR3 DNA is TGCGCCAGCAGCGTGACAGCGGGGGGCTACGAGCAGTACTTC.